What follows describes a single T cell receptor (beta chain). Its antigen is unknown. The V gene's germline CDR1 is LGHNT and CDR2 FRNRAP. This CDR3 comprises 16 residues. Trimming took 5 bases from V and 6 from J; bases not matched to a gene: 8. This sample is drawn from a study of shared clonotypes between healthy human individuals. Study background: For every donor, three CD4 naive, three CD4 memory, two CD8 naive and one CD8 memory plates were used.

Replicate PCRs from sorted subsets contained 200 ng DNA, which is 29,000 or so T cell genomes. In the authors' methods: ImmunoSEQ junction-only sequences lacked quality scores, so their filtering differed. The assay was immunoSEQ multiplex PCR, and TCRdb's table has in-frame clones only and misses some. That table is the source of V, J and clone size, and D and trimming were worked out from the DNA. The table shows 2,500,000 or so clones, with roughly 93% occurring only once. Whole-study findings and limits: Lower generation probabilities were found for non-shared clonotypes than for those shared by all four donors.

Input material: naive CD4+ T cells from PBMCs. Regarding subset: CD45RA+ positively selected. The chain is built from TRBV12-5 and TRBJ2-3, with 13 bases aligning to TRBD2. The source is a man aged 18 to 29 in good health. Some clones in this sample may be carry-over from other donors' samples. The CDR3 nucleotides are TGTGCTAGTGGTCTCGGACTAGCGGGAGTGGGGGATACGCAGTATTTT. Translated: CASGLGLAGVGDTQYF.